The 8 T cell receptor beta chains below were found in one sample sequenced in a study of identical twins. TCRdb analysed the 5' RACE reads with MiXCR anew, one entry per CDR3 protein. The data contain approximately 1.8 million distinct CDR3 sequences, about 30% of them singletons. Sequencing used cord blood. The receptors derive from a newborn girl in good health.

CDR3 amino acids: CASSSWDVKAVSTDTQYF. DNA of the CDR3: TGCGCCAGCAGCTCATGGGACGTTAAGGCCGTAAGCACAGATACGCAGTATTTT. The chain couples TRBV5-1 to TRBJ2-3; D possibly matches TRBD1 or TRBD2 (5 bases each). The ends were cut back, 3 bases at V and 0 bases at J, with 20 bases in the middle. The CDR3 extends over 18 amino acids. Germline V CDR1 and CDR2: SGHRS, YFSETQ.

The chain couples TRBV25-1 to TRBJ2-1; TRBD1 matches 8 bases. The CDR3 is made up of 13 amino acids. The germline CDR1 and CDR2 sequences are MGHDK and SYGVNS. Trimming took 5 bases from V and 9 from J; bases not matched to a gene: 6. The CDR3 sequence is CASSSDRDIEQFF. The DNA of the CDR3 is TGTGCCAGCAGTTCGGACAGGGATATTGAGCAGTTCTTC.

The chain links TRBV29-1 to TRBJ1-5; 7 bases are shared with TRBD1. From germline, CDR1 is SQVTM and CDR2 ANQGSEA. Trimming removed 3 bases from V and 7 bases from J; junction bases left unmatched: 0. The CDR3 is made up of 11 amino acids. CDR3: CSVDRGQPQHF. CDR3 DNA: TGCAGCGTTGACAGGGGGCAGCCCCAGCATTTT.

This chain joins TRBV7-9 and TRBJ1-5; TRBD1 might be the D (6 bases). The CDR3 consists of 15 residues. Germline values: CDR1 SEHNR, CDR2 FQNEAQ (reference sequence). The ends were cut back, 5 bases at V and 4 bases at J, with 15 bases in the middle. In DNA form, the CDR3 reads TGTGCCAGCAGCGCCGACAGGATTAGGAATCAGCCCCAGCATTTT. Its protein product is CASSADRIRNQPQHF.

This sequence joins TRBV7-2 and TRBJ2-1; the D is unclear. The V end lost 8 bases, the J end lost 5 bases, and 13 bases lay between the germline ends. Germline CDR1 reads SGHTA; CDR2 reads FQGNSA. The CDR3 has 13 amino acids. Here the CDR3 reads CASELTVHNEQFF. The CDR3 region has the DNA TGTGCCAGCGAGCTTACGGTGCACAATGAGCAGTTCTTC.

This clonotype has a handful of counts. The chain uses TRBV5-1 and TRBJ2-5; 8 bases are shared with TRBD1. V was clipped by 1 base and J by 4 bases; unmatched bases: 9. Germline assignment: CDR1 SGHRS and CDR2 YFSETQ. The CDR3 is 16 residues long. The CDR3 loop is CASSLSGSQGGETQYF. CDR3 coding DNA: TGCGCCAGCAGCTTGTCCGGATCACAGGGGGGAGAGACCCAGTACTTC. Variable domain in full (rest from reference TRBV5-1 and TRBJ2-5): KAGVTQTPRYLIKTRGQQVTLSCSPISGHRSVSWYQQTPGQGLQFLFEYFSETQRNKGNFPGRFSGRQFSNSRSEMNVSTLELGDSALYLCASSLSGSQGGETQYFGPGTRLLVL.

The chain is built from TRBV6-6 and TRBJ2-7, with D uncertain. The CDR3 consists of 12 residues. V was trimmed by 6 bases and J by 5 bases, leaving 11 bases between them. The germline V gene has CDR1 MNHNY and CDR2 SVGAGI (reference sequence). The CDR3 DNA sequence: TGTGCCAGCAGCCCTGGTAAACACGAGCAGTACTTC. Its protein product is CASSPGKHEQYF.

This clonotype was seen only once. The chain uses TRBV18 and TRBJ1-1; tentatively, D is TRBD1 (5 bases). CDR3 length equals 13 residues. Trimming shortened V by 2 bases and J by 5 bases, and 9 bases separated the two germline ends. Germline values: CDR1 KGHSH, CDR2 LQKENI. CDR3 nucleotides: TGTGCCAGCTCACCAAGGGGTTGGACTGAAGCTTTCTTT. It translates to CASSPRGWTEAFF.